A single sample gave rise to the 27 T cell receptor beta chains below, sequenced in a study of identifying expanded T cells in peripheral blood. Sequencing used immunoSEQ multiplex PCR; TCRdb keeps in-frame clones, though not all of them. The sample carries 65,000 to 95,000 clones, 80% to 85% recorded once. Sequenced sample: blood. All receptors derive from a person aged 18 to 75 in good health.

This clone was detected once. The chain uses TRBV10-3 and TRBJ1-2, with D perhaps matching TRBD1 (6 bases). CDR1 ENHRY and CDR2 SYGVKD come from the germline V gene. The ends were cut back, 8 bases at V and 6 bases at J, with 16 bases in the middle. CDR3 size: 13 residues. CDR3 amino acids: CAIGGHLRDGYTF. The CDR3 DNA sequence: TGTGCCATCGGGGGACACCTAAGGGATGGCTACACCTTC.

The chain is built from TRBV18 and TRBJ1-1; 9 bases are shared with TRBD1. Looked up from germline, CDR1 is KGHSH and CDR2 is LQKENI. CDR3 length equals 15 residues. Losses at the gene ends were 5 bases for V and 1 base for J; bases not matched to a gene: 5. This chain's CDR3 is CASSYTGQGNTEAFF. Here the CDR3 DNA reads TGTGCCAGCTCATACACGGGACAGGGGAACACTGAAGCTTTCTTT.

The rearrangement joins TRBV6-6 to TRBJ2-1; 11 nucleotides align to TRBD1. CDR1 is MNHNY, CDR2 SVGAGI, per germline (reference sequence). The V gene end was trimmed by 5 bases and the J gene end by 6 bases; junction bases not matched to a gene: 9. The CDR3 has 16 residues. The CDR3 here is CASSGRTGGRSNEQFF. The CDR3 nucleotides read TGTGCCAGCAGTGGCCGGACAGGGGGCCGTTCCAATGAGCAGTTCTTC.

V gene TRBV28 combines with J gene TRBJ2-1; 12 nucleotides line up with TRBD1. CDR1 and CDR2 (germline): MDHEN, SYDVKM. After removal of 2 bases from V and 8 bases from J, the junction contained 7 bases not matched to a gene. This CDR3 has 16 residues. The CDR3 region has the DNA TGTGCCAGCAGTTTACCATCCGGGACAGGGGGCGATGAGCAGTTCTTC. Translated, it gives CASSLPSGTGGDEQFF.

This chain uses TRBV28 with TRBJ2-2, with 12 bases lining up with TRBD1. This CDR3 is built from 16 residues. Germline assignment: CDR1 MDHEN and CDR2 SYDVKM. Trimming removed 2 bases from V and 4 bases from J; junction bases left unmatched: 2. Here the CDR3 DNA reads TGTGCCAGCAGTTTAGGGACAGGGGGCGGCACCGGGGAGCTGTTTTTT. Encoded protein: CASSLGTGGGTGELFF.

The chain combines TRBV27 with TRBJ2-1; 7 bases align to TRBD2. The J segment lost 6 bases and the V segment lost 5 bases, leaving 13 bases of the junction unmatched. This CDR3 has 16 residues. CDR1 and CDR2 (germline): MNHEY, SMNVEV (reference sequence). The CDR3 DNA follows: TGTGCCAGCAGTCCCCTAGCGGCCCCGGGTCGCAATGAGCAGTTCTTC. It yields the protein CASSPLAAPGRNEQFF.

The CDR3 here is CASSLLSGSKAEQYF. For the CDR3, the DNA is TGCGCCAGCAGCTTATTATCGGGTAGTAAGGCCGAGCAGTACTTC. The chain joins TRBV5-1 to TRBJ2-7; D gene unclear. Trimming removed 2 bases from V and 6 bases from J, with 18 bases in between. CDR1 and CDR2 from the germline V gene are SGHRS and YFSETQ. The CDR3 runs to 15 residues.

Here the CDR3 reads CASSARRGPGNTIYF. The CDR3 bases are TGTGCCAGCAGCGCACGACGGGGCCCTGGAAACACCATATATTTT. This chain connects TRBV6-5 to TRBJ1-3; D may be TRBD1 (5 bases). V lost 6 bases, J lost 2 bases, and 14 bases lay in between. CDR3 length: 15 residues. CDR1 MNHEY and CDR2 SVGAGI come from the germline V gene.

This rearrangement joins TRBV11-3 to TRBJ2-3; TRBD2 matches 15 bases. This CDR3 comprises 19 residues. Losses at the gene ends were 2 bases for V and 6 bases for J; bases not matched to a gene: 12. Germline V gene lookup returns CDR1 SGHNT and CDR2 YENEEA. For the CDR3, the DNA is TGTGCCAGCAGCTTATATCCAACGGGACTAGCGGGAGGTTGGGATACGCAGTATTTT. Its protein is CASSLYPTGLAGGWDTQYF.

V is TRBV18 and J is TRBJ1-2; D is possibly TRBD1 (5 bases). CDR3 length: 14 residues. V shed 2 bases and J shed 4 bases, with 11 bases lying between them. Germline values: CDR1 KGHSH, CDR2 LQKENI. CDR3 sequence: CASSPGREAYGYTF. CDR3 nucleotide sequence: TGTGCCAGCTCACCAGGCAGGGAGGCCTATGGCTACACCTTC.

This sequence joins TRBV29-1 and TRBJ1-4, with 8 nucleotides matching TRBD1. The V gene's germline CDR1 is SQVTM and CDR2 ANQGSEA. V shed 4 bases and J 8 bases; nucleotides not matched to a gene: 9. The CDR3 is 14 amino acids. DNA for the CDR3: TGCAGCGTTGGGGGCGACAGGGGACCCGAAAAACTGTTTTTT. It translates to CSVGGDRGPEKLFF. The full variable domain, with the rest looked up from reference TRBV29-1 and TRBJ1-4, is SAVISQKPSRDICQRGTSLTIQCQVDSQVTMMFWYRQQPGQSLTLIATANQGSEATYESGFVIDKFPISRPNLTFSTLTVSNMSPEDSSIYLCSVGGDRGPEKLFFGSGTQLSVL.

This chain connects TRBV9 to TRBJ2-7; 9 positions agree with TRBD2. Germline assignment: CDR1 SGDLS and CDR2 YYNGEE. This CDR3 region has 15 residues. Germline trimming cut 1 base from V and 2 bases from J; bases unmatched to any gene: 4. The CDR3 here is CASSVSLAGPYEQYF. The CDR3 nucleotides read TGTGCCAGCAGCGTATCGCTAGCGGGGCCCTACGAGCAGTACTTC.

V gene TRBV19 combines with J gene TRBJ1-1, with 10 bases fitting TRBD1. The V segment lost 4 bases and the J segment 0 bases; nucleotides outside the gene matches: 8. Germline V CDR1 and CDR2: LNHDA, SQIVND (reference sequence). The CDR3 covers 17 residues. The CDR3 spells CASSKTGGAHMNTEAFF. The CDR3 DNA follows: TGTGCCAGTAGTAAGACAGGGGGCGCCCACATGAACACTGAAGCTTTCTTT.

V is TRBV2 and J is TRBJ1-5; D call uncertain. CDR3 length equals 12 residues. Germline CDR1 reads SNHLY; CDR2 reads FYNNEI. Trimming stripped 5 bases from V and 7 bases from J, with 9 bases between. The CDR3 DNA sequence: TGTGCCAGCAGTATCTGGGTCCAGCCCCAGCATTTT. Protein product: CASSIWVQPQHF.

The chain uses TRBV7-8 and TRBJ2-5; 13 bases map to TRBD2. The CDR3 runs 16 residues. V dropped 5 bases and J dropped 2; count of bases not matched to a gene: 5. From germline, CDR1 is SGHVS and CDR2 FQNEAQ. The CDR3 region has the DNA TGTGCCAGCAGCCAGGGACTAGCGGGATGGCAAGAGACCCAGTACTTC. This codes for CASSQGLAGWQETQYF.

This clone is judged large. V gene TRBV7-8 combines with J gene TRBJ1-3; D remains ambiguous. Germline lookup yields CDR1 SGHVS and CDR2 FQNEAQ. V gave up 5 bases and J gave up 0 bases, with 5 bases separating them. The CDR3 covers 13 residues. The CDR3 loop is CASSADSGNTIYF. For the CDR3, the DNA is TGTGCCAGCAGCGCAGACTCTGGAAACACCATATATTTT.

The chain recombines TRBV6-5 with TRBJ2-3; TRBD1 agrees at 9 bases. CDR1 is MNHEY and CDR2 is SVGAGI in the germline V gene. V shed 3 bases, J shed 6 bases, and the junction held 10 bases outside the gene matches. CDR3 length: 16 amino acids. CDR3 residues: CASSYLGTGSRDTQYF. CDR3 DNA sequence: TGTGCCAGCAGTTATCTCGGGACAGGGTCAAGGGATACGCAGTATTTT.

This sequence joins TRBV9 and TRBJ1-1; D not certain. With 3 bases removed from V and 0 bases from J, the gap between germline ends came to 9 bases. This CDR3 spans 14 amino acids. Looked up from germline, CDR1 is SGDLS and CDR2 is YYNGEE. CDR3 sequence: CASSEAGLNTEAFF. CDR3 in DNA: TGTGCCAGCAGCGAGGCAGGCTTGAACACTGAAGCTTTCTTT.

This clone appeared many times. The chain has TRBV6-1 and TRBJ2-1, with a possible D match to TRBD2 (6 bases). The length of the CDR3 is 14 residues. V was shortened by 6 bases and J by 5 bases, with 14 bases between the two germline ends. Germline V gives CDR1 MNHNS, CDR2 SASEGT. The CDR3 loop is CASSPTSSNNEQFF. CDR3 nucleotide sequence: TGTGCCAGCAGCCCGACTAGTTCGAACAATGAGCAGTTCTTC.

The V call is TRBV5-1, the J call TRBJ1-5; D ambiguous. The CDR3 loop spans 17 amino acids. Trimming removed 0 bases at V and 2 bases at J, with 15 bases between. Per germline, CDR1 SGHRS and CDR2 YFSETQ. In DNA form, the CDR3 reads TGCGCCAGCAGCTTGGATCCCCCCGGGGAAGGCAATCAGCCCCAGCATTTT. Protein: CASSLDPPGEGNQPQHF.

This chain connects TRBV11-1 to TRBJ2-7, with D hard to call. This CDR3 has 10 residues. Trimming left V 8 bases short and J 2 bases short, with 4 bases between. CDR1 is SGHAT and CDR2 is FQDESV in the germline V gene (reference sequence). The DNA of the CDR3 is TGTGCCAGCCCCCCCTACGAGCAGTACTTC. Its protein product is CASPPYEQYF.

The CDR3 coding sequence is TGTGCCAGCAGTTTGAAGACAGGGGGTAAAGAAACTGAAGCTTTCTTT. The encoded protein is CASSLKTGGKETEAFF. V gene TRBV11-3 combines with J gene TRBJ1-1, with 9 bases lining up with TRBD1. The CDR3 covers 16 residues. V shed 6 bases, J shed 5 bases, and the junction held 13 bases outside the gene matches. Germline CDR1 reads SGHNT; CDR2 reads YENEEA.

The chain couples TRBV28 to TRBJ1-5; D remains ambiguous. The germline V gene has CDR1 MDHEN and CDR2 SYDVKM. The CDR3 sequence is 13 residues long. The ends were cut back, 7 bases at V and 0 bases at J, with 7 bases in the middle. CDR3: CASTINSNQPQHF. In DNA form, the CDR3 reads TGTGCCAGCACTATTAATAGCAATCAGCCCCAGCATTTT.

The chain uses TRBV28 and TRBJ1-2, with D perhaps TRBD1 (5 bases). V lost 10 bases and J 4 bases, leaving 25 bases between the germline ends. Germline values: CDR1 MDHEN, CDR2 SYDVKM. The CDR3 has 16 residues. The CDR3 bases are TGTGCCATCTCGGGGCACGGACGGGCCTCGATCTATGGCTACACCTTC. Protein: CAISGHGRASIYGYTF.

V is TRBV2 and J is TRBJ1-1, with D unresolved. Germline V gives CDR1 SNHLY, CDR2 FYNNEI. This CDR3 contains 15 residues. V dropped 6 bases and J dropped 0 bases, with 14 bases sitting between them. CDR3 DNA: TGTGCCAGCAGCCCTTGGGTAGGAGTGAACACTGAAGCTTTCTTT. Encoded protein: CASSPWVGVNTEAFF.

The genes are TRBV10-3 and TRBJ2-3; possibly TRBD1 or TRBD2 for D (5 bases each). Trimming shortened V by 1 base and J by 5 bases, and 10 bases separated the two germline ends. Per germline, CDR1 ENHRY and CDR2 SYGVKD. The CDR3 consists of 14 residues. CDR3 sequence (DNA): TGTGCCATCAGTGAGTTGGGACGGGAAGATACGCAGTATTTT. It translates to CAISELGREDTQYF.

The V call is TRBV5-1, the J call TRBJ2-7; TRBD1 matches at 7 bases. The trim removed 3 bases at V and 5 bases at J, leaving 5 bases unmatched. Germline CDR1 reads SGHRS; CDR2 reads YFSETQ. The CDR3 is made up of 13 amino acids. The CDR3 DNA is TGCGCCAGCAGCTCCCACAGGGGCCACGAGCAGTACTTC. Its translation is CASSSHRGHEQYF.